The 15 T cell receptor beta chains listed next were all sequenced from one sample in a study of cytomegalovirus exposure and HLA in healthy donors. Amplification used 60 Vbeta primers and 13 Jbeta primers. Sequencing used immunoSEQ multiplex PCR; TCRdb keeps in-frame clones, though not all of them. The sample includes under 200,000 clones, about 75% of them seen just once. Material: PBMCs. All receptors come from a woman aged 40-49 years in good health and CMV-seropositive.

Concerning this clone itself: The identical CDR3 is also encoded by other nucleotide sequences in the sample. The genes are TRBV7-3 and TRBJ1-1; TRBD1 might be the D (6 bases). The CDR3 spans 14 residues. Germline V CDR1 and CDR2: SGHTA, FQGTGA. Between the trimmed V and J ends, which lost 0 bases and 3 bases, there was a span of 8 bases. The chain's CDR3 is CASSLTGGDTEAFF. For the CDR3, the DNA is TGTGCCAGCAGCTTAACAGGGGGAGACACTGAAGCTTTCTTT.

The V gene is TRBV4-2, the J gene TRBJ2-7, with 10 bases identical to TRBD1. There are 17 residues in the CDR3. Germline trimming cut 1 base from V and 3 bases from J; bases unmatched to any gene: 9. Germline CDR1 is LGHNA and CDR2 is YNFKEQ. The CDR3 is CASSQGLFWDRGYEQYF. In DNA form, the CDR3 reads TGTGCCAGCAGCCAAGGACTATTTTGGGACAGGGGCTACGAGCAGTACTTC.

The chain is built from TRBV7-9 and TRBJ1-5, with 11 bases that match TRBD1. The CDR3 loop spans 17 amino acids. V trimming: 1 base; J trimming: 4 bases; junction bases outside the gene matches: 6. Germline CDR1 reads SEHNR; CDR2 reads FQNEAQ (reference sequence). The CDR3 loop reads CASSLGGQGGRNQPQHF. The DNA for the CDR3 is TGTGCCAGCAGCTTAGGGGGACAGGGGGGCAGGAATCAGCCCCAGCATTTT.

Regarding this clone: Mismatch with germline at one junction end may stem from a read error. This chain joins TRBV7-7 and TRBJ2-1, with 9 bases identical to TRBD2. From germline, CDR1 is SSHAT and CDR2 FNYEAQ (reference sequence). This CDR3 is built from 18 residues. CDR3 coding DNA: TGTGCTAGCAGCTTAGTGCCTCGAGGGCGGGAGGGCCGGAATGAGCAGTTCTTC. Translating it yields CASSLVPRGREGRNEQFF.

Comment on this clone: Within the sample, other DNA sequences also encode this same CDR3. V is TRBV7-9 and J is TRBJ2-7; D is ambiguous. V lost 1 base, J lost 3 bases, and 10 bases lay in between. CDR1 is SEHNR, CDR2 FQNEAQ, per germline (reference sequence). The CDR3 consists of 14 residues. This chain's CDR3 is CASSLGPRSYEQYF. The CDR3 bases are TGTGCCAGCAGCTTAGGGCCAAGAAGCTACGAGCAGTACTTC.

The chain combines TRBV10-1 with TRBJ2-1, with 7 bases fitting TRBD1. The CDR3 covers 14 residues. The germline V gene encodes CDR1 WNHNN and CDR2 SYGVQD (reference sequence). The trim removed 2 bases at V and 6 bases at J, leaving 4 bases unmatched. The CDR3 sequence: CASSEGQARNEQFF. CDR3 DNA: TGCGCCAGCAGTGAGGGACAGGCTCGCAATGAGCAGTTCTTC.

The chain has TRBV6-5 and TRBJ2-7; 11 nucleotides align to TRBD1. Trimming removed 6 bases from V and 1 base from J; junction bases left unmatched: 2. The CDR3 is made up of 14 amino acids. Per the germline V gene, CDR1 is MNHEY and CDR2 is SVGAGI. The CDR3 region has the DNA TGTGCCAGCAGCGGGGACAGGGGGTCCTACGAGCAGTACTTC. It is translated as CASSGDRGSYEQYF.

This chain uses TRBV18 with TRBJ1-2, with 7 bases matching TRBD1. This CDR3 spans 14 amino acids. CDR1 and CDR2 from the germline V gene are KGHSH and LQKENI. With V trimmed by 3 bases and J by 11 bases, 12 bases remained unmatched. The CDR3 region has the DNA TGTGCCAGCTCACCTCGAGGGGACAGATCTCCATACACCTTC. It codes for CASSPRGDRSPYTF.

The chain is built from TRBV29-1 and TRBJ2-1; no clear D gene. The CDR3 is 10 amino acids. Germline values: CDR1 SQVTM, CDR2 ANQGSEA. The V end lost 4 bases, the J end lost 6 bases, and 4 bases lay between the germline ends. The CDR3 reads CSVGPNEQFF. The CDR3 bases are TGCAGCGTTGGGCCCAATGAGCAGTTCTTC.

This clone has a handful of counts. This CDR3 reads CSVDTSSYEQYF. CDR3 DNA: TGCAGCGTTGACACGAGCTCCTACGAGCAGTACTTC. The gene calls are TRBV29-1 and TRBJ2-7; D unresolved. CDR1 and CDR2 from the germline V gene are SQVTM and ANQGSEA. CDR3 size: 12 residues. V lost 3 bases and J lost 0, with 6 bases in between.

This rearrangement joins TRBV5-1 to TRBJ2-1; 8 bases are a match to TRBD2. J gave up 5 bases and V 4 bases, and 2 bases lay outside the gene matches. CDR3 length: 13 amino acids. Looked up from germline, CDR1 is SGHRS and CDR2 is YFSETQ. CDR3 protein: CASSRAGDNEQFF. DNA for the CDR3: TGCGCCAGCAGCAGAGCGGGGGACAATGAGCAGTTCTTC.

This clone was recorded a few times. J is TRBJ2-1 and V is TRBV29-1; 7 bases fit TRBD1. Looked up from germline, CDR1 is SQVTM and CDR2 is ANQGSEA. V lost 6 bases, J lost 7 bases, and 12 bases stayed unmatched. The CDR3 loop spans 14 amino acids. CDR3 amino acids: CSVDTGDPKNEQFF. Written as DNA, the CDR3 is TGCAGCGTGGATACAGGGGACCCTAAGAATGAGCAGTTCTTC.

The chain couples TRBV15 to TRBJ1-4, with D possibly TRBD1 on 6 matching bases. The CDR3 is 16 amino acids. V shed 5 bases and J shed 3 bases, with 16 bases lying between them. Per germline, CDR1 LNHNV and CDR2 YYDKDF (reference sequence). CDR3 in DNA: TGTGCCACCAGCGAGGAGCTCGGGGGGCCTAATGAAAAACTGTTTTTT. This codes for CATSEELGGPNEKLFF.

The chain recombines TRBV4-1 with TRBJ1-6; 7 nucleotides match TRBD1. Trimming took 3 bases from V and 6 from J; bases not matched to a gene: 5. CDR1 is MGHRA, CDR2 YSYEKL, per germline. The CDR3 totals 15 residues. CDR3 nucleotides: TGCGCCAGCAGCCAGACAGGGTTGTCTAATTCACCCCTCCACTTT. As protein: CASSQTGLSNSPLHF.

The CDR3 reads CASTVGGLAYGYTF. The CDR3 nucleotides read TGTGCCAGCACCGTTGGGGGCTTGGCCTATGGCTACACCTTC. This chain uses TRBV9 with TRBJ1-2; weak D call: TRBD1 (6 bases). Per germline, CDR1 SGDLS and CDR2 YYNGEE. V was clipped by 6 bases and J by 4 bases, with 16 bases between them. The CDR3 covers 14 residues.